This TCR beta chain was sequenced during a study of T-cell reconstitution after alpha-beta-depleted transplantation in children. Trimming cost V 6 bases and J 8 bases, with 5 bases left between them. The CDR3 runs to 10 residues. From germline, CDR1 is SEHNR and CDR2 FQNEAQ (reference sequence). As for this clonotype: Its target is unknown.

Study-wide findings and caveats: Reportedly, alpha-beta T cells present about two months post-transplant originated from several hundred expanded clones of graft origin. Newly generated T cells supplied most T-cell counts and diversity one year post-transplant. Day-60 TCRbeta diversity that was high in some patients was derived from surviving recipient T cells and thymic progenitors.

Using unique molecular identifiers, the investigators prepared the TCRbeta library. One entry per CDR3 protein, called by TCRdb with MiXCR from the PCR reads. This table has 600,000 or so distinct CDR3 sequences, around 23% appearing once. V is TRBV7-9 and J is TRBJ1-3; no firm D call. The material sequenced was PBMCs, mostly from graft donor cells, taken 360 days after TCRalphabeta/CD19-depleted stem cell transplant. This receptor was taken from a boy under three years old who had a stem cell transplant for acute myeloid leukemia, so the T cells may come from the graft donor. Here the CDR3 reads CASSGDTIYF. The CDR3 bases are TGTGCCAGCAGTGGGGACACCATATATTTT.